The rows below give T cell receptor beta chains drawn from one sample of a study of T cell responses to AZD1222 COVID-19 vaccine. TCRdb's table, derived via immunoSEQ multiplex PCR, lists solely in-frame clones and lacks some. The repertoire holds tens of thousands of clones, 90% seen once, with about 8.4% in the top ten. The sample was peripheral blood, taken on day 0 of AZD1222 vaccination. The source of these receptors is an adult in good health. Both conserved end residues are part of each CDR3.

V gene: TRBV11-2
J gene: TRBJ2-7
CDR3 protein: CASSLGAIRAHEQYF

V gene: TRBV5-6
J gene: TRBJ2-2
CDR3 protein: CASSLGGSRVNTGELFF

V gene: TRBV7-2
J gene: TRBJ2-7
CDR3 protein: CASSLRRISGGHHSYEQYF

V gene: TRBV7-3
J gene: TRBJ1-2
CDR3 protein: CASSLEPGTGSGYTF

V gene: TRBV5-6
J gene: TRBJ2-3
CDR3 protein: CASSTGRSDTQYF

V gene: TRBV7-2
J gene: TRBJ1-4
CDR3 protein: CASSHSRVNEKLFF

V gene: TRBV6-2/TRBV6-3
J gene: TRBJ2-7
CDR3 protein: CASSYSSGSTYEQYF

V gene: TRBV27
J gene: TRBJ1-1
CDR3 protein: CASSFDRGNTEAFF

V gene: TRBV6-5
J gene: TRBJ2-1
CDR3 protein: CASSYAGVSYNEQFF

V gene: TRBV19
J gene: TRBJ2-1
CDR3 protein: CASSIGASFGGEQFF

V gene: TRBV6-5
J gene: TRBJ2-5
CDR3 protein: CASTLGRGIGETQYF

V gene: TRBV12-3/TRBV12-4
J gene: TRBJ2-3
CDR3 protein: CASRRGTDTQYF

V gene: TRBV20-1
J gene: TRBJ1-5
CDR3 protein: CSASGPQGIGNQPQHF

V gene: TRBV11-2
J gene: TRBJ2-1
CDR3 protein: CASSQGLARTYNEQFF

V gene: TRBV2
J gene: TRBJ1-5
CDR3 protein: CASSIRYDYQPQHF

V gene: TRBV6-5
J gene: TRBJ2-7
CDR3 protein: CASKIGQGERYEQYF

V gene: TRBV11-3
J gene: TRBJ2-6
CDR3 protein: CASSLGGAGSGANVLTF

V gene: TRBV2
J gene: TRBJ2-3
CDR3 protein: CASNSLGTDTQYF

V gene: TRBV11-2
J gene: TRBJ1-2
CDR3 protein: CASSPLGRRGYTF

V gene: TRBV16
J gene: TRBJ1-2
CDR3 protein: CASSQSRDDGYTF

V gene: TRBV5-4
J gene: TRBJ1-6
CDR3 protein: CASSLDLGRDLYNSPLHF

V gene: TRBV7-8
J gene: TRBJ1-1
CDR3 protein: CASSLARSEGNTEAFF

V gene: TRBV20-1
J gene: TRBJ1-5
CDR3 protein: CSASSGNQPQHF

V gene: TRBV12-3/TRBV12-4
J gene: TRBJ2-7
CDR3 protein: CASSLKGGEQYF

V gene: TRBV7-9
J gene: TRBJ2-5
CDR3 protein: CASSLGIAGGRETQYF

V gene: TRBV4-1
J gene: TRBJ1-5
CDR3 protein: CASSSSPYQPQHF

V gene: TRBV9
J gene: TRBJ2-2
CDR3 protein: CASSSQQGSLTGELFF

V gene: TRBV6-1
J gene: TRBJ1-1
CDR3 protein: CASSEQGQGAGAEAFF

V gene: TRBV4-2
J gene: TRBJ2-5
CDR3 protein: CASSQDSLAGQETQYF

V gene: TRBV7-9
J gene: TRBJ2-2
CDR3 protein: CASSLLLAVDTGELFF

V gene: TRBV19
J gene: TRBJ2-3
CDR3 protein: CASSMRLASSTDTQYF

V gene: TRBV6-5
J gene: TRBJ1-1
CDR3 protein: CASSLTSPRDTEAFF

V gene: TRBV29-1
J gene: TRBJ1-2
CDR3 protein: CSAFLEGAGDNYGYTF

V gene: TRBV6-5
J gene: TRBJ2-2
CDR3 protein: CASSYSWGRKSGELFF

V gene: TRBV18
J gene: TRBJ1-4
CDR3 protein: CASSRAGPATNEKLFF

V gene: TRBV13
J gene: TRBJ1-1
CDR3 protein: CASSTRTAMNTEAFF

V gene: TRBV28
J gene: TRBJ2-2
CDR3 protein: CASSGLAGLTGELFF

V gene: TRBV5-4
J gene: TRBJ2-7
CDR3 protein: CASSGSYEQYF

V gene: TRBV5-6
J gene: TRBJ2-5
CDR3 protein: CASSGTGGLAIRETQYF

V gene: TRBV2
J gene: TRBJ2-7
CDR3 protein: CASSEMGRGWGLEQYF

V gene: TRBV7-3
J gene: TRBJ2-1
CDR3 protein: CASSLLTSSSYNEQFF

V gene: TRBV27
J gene: TRBJ1-4
CDR3 protein: CASSLSSPANLEKLFF

V gene: TRBV7-9
J gene: TRBJ1-3
CDR3 protein: CASSFSVSGNTIYF

V gene: TRBV29-1
J gene: TRBJ1-1
CDR3 protein: CSGKMGGFVNTEAFF

V gene: TRBV6-5
J gene: TRBJ1-1
CDR3 protein: CASSYSTVRGNTEAFF